This T cell receptor (beta chain) is drawn from a study of neoadjuvant anti-PD-1 for oral cavity cancer. Background on the study: Most patients had three to four biweekly doses of 3 mg/kg nivolumab before resection.

Specified time point: after neoadjuvant nivolumab, at surgical resection. This table comes from immunoSEQ multiplex PCR, and its TCRdb copy is limited to in-frame clones, with some not included. The data contain tens of thousands of clones, around 84% of them singletons. The germline CDR1 and CDR2 sequences are WNHNN and SYGVQD (reference sequence). V was trimmed by 3 bases and J by 0 bases, leaving 7 bases between them. This CDR3 region has 14 residues. The TCR sequence derives from a person aged 40 to 85 with oral cavity squamous cell carcinoma. The chain recombines TRBV10-1 with TRBJ2-3; D not resolved. The sequences come from PBMCs, collected after nivolumab (anti-PD-1) treatment. The CDR3 sequence is CASSDTGSTDTQYF. The DNA of the CDR3 is TGCGCCAGCAGTGACACCGGGAGCACAGATACGCAGTATTTT.